The 17 T cell receptor beta chains below come from one sample, sequenced in a study of OX40 agonist ivuxolimab in advanced cancers. Profiled with immunoSEQ multiplex PCR; TCRdb holds only in-frame clones, not every one. Seen here are about 27,000 clones, about 90% observed once, and the top ten hold about 20%. The sequences come from CD4+ or CD8+ T cells sorted from blood, collected in a trial of the OX40 agonist ivuxolimab. These receptors all come from an adult with an advanced solid tumor such as melanoma, head and neck, liver or kidney cancer.

The chain carries TRBV7-8 and TRBJ1-6; perhaps TRBD1 as D (6 bases). CDR3 length: 19 residues. The V gene's germline CDR1 is SGHVS and CDR2 FQNEAQ. V was shortened by 5 bases and J by 5 bases, with 25 bases between the two germline ends. The CDR3 DNA reads TGTGCCAGCAGCGTAGGGCTTTGGACAGCCGAAGGTGATAATTCACCCCTCCACTTT. This codes for CASSVGLWTAEGDNSPLHF.

The J gene is TRBJ2-7, the V gene TRBV5-1; the D is unclear. V was trimmed by 0 bases and J by 3 bases, leaving 10 bases between them. The germline V gene has CDR1 SGHRS and CDR2 YFSETQ. The CDR3 runs to 14 residues. The CDR3 loop reads CASSLVASIYEQYF. DNA for the CDR3: TGCGCCAGCAGCTTGGTGGCCAGTATCTACGAGCAGTACTTC.

The V call is TRBV6-1, the J call TRBJ2-3; D is uncertain. The CDR3 sequence is 14 residues long. V was clipped by 3 bases and J by 1 base, with 8 bases between them. Germline V gene lookup returns CDR1 MNHNS and CDR2 SASEGT. CDR3 sequence: CASSDLRGTDTQYF. CDR3 sequence (DNA): TGTGCCAGCAGTGATCTGCGAGGCACAGATACGCAGTATTTT.

Here the CDR3 DNA reads TGCACCAGCAGCCAAGGTGAGGAGGGTCAAGAGACCCAGTACTTC. Its protein product is CTSSQGEEGQETQYF. This chain connects TRBV1 to TRBJ2-5; whether TRBD2, the table's D call, matches the DNA was not checked. TRBV1 counts as a pseudogene. The CDR3 spans 15 residues.

By share, this clone counts as medium-sized. The chain couples TRBV5-1 to TRBJ2-1, with a weak D call TRBD1 (5 bases). The germline CDR1 and CDR2 sequences are SGHRS and YFSETQ. V lost 0 bases to trimming and J lost 2 bases, with 9 bases between them. This CDR3 spans 15 amino acids. The CDR3, as DNA: TGCGCCAGCAGCTTGGAGCAGGGAACCTACAATGAGCAGTTCTTC. This encodes CASSLEQGTYNEQFF.

This sequence joins TRBV7-8 and TRBJ2-7; perhaps TRBD2 as D (5 bases). The germline V and J ends were trimmed by 5 bases and 3 bases, with 14 bases remaining between them. Germline CDR1 SGHVS, CDR2 FQNEAQ. This CDR3 is 14 amino acids long. CDR3 amino acids: CASSPPEEVYEQYF. The CDR3 DNA reads as TGTGCCAGCAGCCCCCCCGAGGAGGTCTACGAGCAGTACTTC. Looking up the rest from reference TRBV7-8 and TRBJ2-7 gives the full variable domain: GAGVSQSPRYKVAKRGQDVALRCDPISGHVSLFWYQQALGQGPEFLTYFQNEAQLDKSGLPSDRFFAERPEGSVSTLKIQRTQQEDSAVYLCASSPPEEVYEQYFGPGTRLTVT.

This chain uses TRBV10-3 with TRBJ1-2, with D possibly TRBD1 on 6 matching bases. The V gene lost 4 bases and the J gene lost 4 bases, with 10 bases spanning the gap. The germline V gene has CDR1 ENHRY and CDR2 SYGVKD. The CDR3 is 13 amino acids. This CDR3 is CAISATGTYGYTF. Written as DNA, the CDR3 is TGTGCCATCAGTGCCACAGGGACCTATGGCTACACCTTC.

This clone was seen only once. V gene TRBV7-6 combines with J gene TRBJ1-3; TRBD1 might be the D (5 bases). The ends were cut back, 5 bases at V and 0 bases at J, with 14 bases in the middle. In germline, CDR1 is SGHVS, CDR2 FNYEAQ. This CDR3 is built from 16 residues. The CDR3 reads CASSPPWGSSGNTIYF. The CDR3 DNA sequence: TGTGCCAGCAGCCCGCCATGGGGGAGCTCTGGAAACACCATATATTTT.

In regard to this clone: Additional DNA sequences in this sample encode the identical CDR3. The J gene is TRBJ2-7, the V gene TRBV2; D uncertain. Germline loops: CDR1 SNHLY, CDR2 FYNNEI. The CDR3 loop spans 10 amino acids. The ends were cut back, 8 bases at V and 6 bases at J, with 8 bases in the middle. The CDR3 nucleotides read TGTGCCAGCTCTGGAGTCGAGCAGTACTTC. Translated, it gives CASSGVEQYF.

The V and J genes are TRBV6-4 and TRBJ2-3; 12 bases map to TRBD2. The CDR3 is 15 amino acids. CDR1 is MRHNA and CDR2 is SNTAGT in the germline V gene. V gave up 3 bases and J gave up 5 bases; unmatched junction bases: 3. CDR3 sequence: CASSETSGSGDTQYF. As DNA, the CDR3 is TGTGCCAGCAGTGAGACTAGCGGGAGTGGAGATACGCAGTATTTT.

The gene calls are TRBV19 and TRBJ2-7; 8 nucleotides line up with TRBD2. Germline loops: CDR1 LNHDA, CDR2 SQIVND (reference sequence). The CDR3 totals 15 residues. V dropped 6 bases and J dropped 6; count of bases not matched to a gene: 13. Here the CDR3 DNA reads TGTGCCAGTAGCTACATAGCGGGAACTCGGGCCGAGCAGTACTTC. Its translation is CASSYIAGTRAEQYF.

In nucleotides, the CDR3 is TGCGCCAGCAGCCAAGACCAGGGGAACACTGAAGCTTTCTTT. This gives the protein CASSQDQGNTEAFF. V usage is TRBV4-3 and J usage is TRBJ1-1; possibly TRBD1 for D (5 bases). V gave up 0 bases and J gave up 1 base, with 6 bases separating them. Per germline, CDR1 LGHNA and CDR2 YSLEER. The CDR3 has 14 residues.

The V gene is TRBV6-4, the J gene TRBJ2-1; TRBD2 matches 7 bases. From germline, CDR1 is MRHNA and CDR2 SNTAGT. Trimming cost V 0 bases and J 6 bases; bases outside gene matches: 8. This CDR3 spans 16 amino acids. The CDR3 spells CASSDSVREAPNEQFF. For the CDR3, the DNA is TGTGCCAGCAGTGACTCGGTCCGGGAGGCGCCCAATGAGCAGTTCTTC.

The CDR3: CASSQEQESSPLHF. The CDR3 DNA reads TGCGCCAGCAGCCAAGAACAGGAAAGCTCACCCCTCCACTTT. The chain carries TRBV4-3 and TRBJ1-6; perhaps TRBD1 as D (5 bases). The CDR3 extends over 14 amino acids. The V gene lost 0 bases and the J gene lost 10 bases, with 10 bases spanning the gap. The germline V gene encodes CDR1 LGHNA and CDR2 YSLEER.

The chain couples TRBV5-6 to TRBJ2-5; TRBD1 might be the D (6 bases). Germline values: CDR1 SGHDT, CDR2 YYEEEE. V was cut by 5 bases and J by 2 bases, with 13 bases left in between. The CDR3 is 14 residues long. The chain's CDR3 is CASSLLDSQETQYF. The CDR3 nucleotides read TGTGCCAGCAGTCTGTTGGACAGTCAAGAGACCCAGTACTTC.

The V call is TRBV27, the J call TRBJ2-7; TRBD2 matches at 7 bases. CDR3 size: 13 residues. Germline V gene lookup returns CDR1 MNHEY and CDR2 SMNVEV (reference sequence). Germline trimming cut 6 bases from V and 3 bases from J; bases unmatched to any gene: 5. The chain's CDR3 is CASSPGTNYEQYF. The CDR3, as DNA: TGTGCCAGCAGCCCCGGGACTAACTACGAGCAGTACTTC.

This clone was found a few times. V and J are TRBV6-6 and TRBJ1-1; D is possibly TRBD1 (5 bases). The length of the CDR3 is 13 residues. The germline V gene has CDR1 MNHNY and CDR2 SVGAGI (reference sequence). Trimming removed 7 bases at V and 1 base at J, with 10 bases between. The CDR3: CASKGLQNTEAFF. Here the CDR3 DNA reads TGTGCCAGCAAGGGACTCCAGAACACTGAAGCTTTCTTT.